This T cell receptor (beta chain) was documented in a study of early T cells in non-severe SARS-CoV-2 infection listed by TCRdb under 2021. Describing the broader study: TCR sequencing used bulk RNA from unsorted whole blood, so alpha and beta chains could not be paired. General conclusions and limits of the study: VDJdb matching was skewed toward anti-spike CD8 responses and likely underestimated virus-specific expansions by missing private and CD4 specificities.

Concerning this clonotype: It has no known antigen specificity. Per-base quality was not reported, and no clone a single base away is much larger than it.

The library was prepared using 5' RACE. The run used a NextSeq 500. Unique molecular identifiers were attached to individual cDNA molecules in the TCR library protocol so that sequencing error and PCR bias could be corrected. Sequencing covered both TCR alpha and beta chains, and within each sample the abundances of alpha and beta sequences were tightly co-correlated. The paper's processing steps were these. Decombinator V4 was used to perform V gene, J gene and CDR3 annotation of TCR sequences. TCRs were defined as expanded if a significant change between any two time points was detected under a Poisson model with p below 0.0001. TCR abundances were normalised to the total number of TCRs sequenced per sample and expressed as counts per million. MAIT TCRs were defined by TRAV1-2 paired with TRAJ12, TRAJ20 or TRAJ33, and iNKT TCRs by TRAV10 paired with TRAJ18. VDJdb, accessed 1 November 2021, was searched for CMV, EBV and SARS-CoV-2 annotated TCRs, excluding TCRs annotated for multiple antigens. TCRdb trimmed public reads at Q25 via fastp, called clones via MiXCR and kept in-frame beta chains. Rows merge per CDR3 protein into single entries with the most common DNA and genes. The V and J calls here are based on TCRdb, not the publication. The sample table shows about 61,000 distinct CDR3 sequences, and about 12% are seen once. Approximately 1.1% of the sample is held by the ten biggest clonotypes.

V gives up 5 bases and J gives up 3 bases, and the segment between their germline ends measures 16 bases. From the germline V gene, CDR1 is SGHAT and CDR2 is FQNNGV. Including cysteine and phenylalanine, the CDR3 has 15 amino acids. The retained sequence is limited to the CDR3, 45 bases, with the frame set at the first base. This was a case-control study nested in a cohort of healthcare workers in London, UK, who had nasopharyngeal swab PCR tests and blood samples taken every week. Healthcare workers were recruited between 23 and 31 March 2020, during the week of the UK lockdown, and were followed weekly for up to about 15 weeks.

This sample comprised whole blood, obtained at baseline. The sequence came from an adult who was a healthcare worker with PCR-confirmed SARS-CoV-2 infection or an uninfected control (not recorded which). The donor label of this sample is uncertain. In this chain, TRBV11-2 is recombined with TRBJ1-2, with the D gene not confidently named. The DNA reads as follows: TGTGCCAGCAGCGCCCTCGAAACTGGAGACTATGGCTACACCTTC. Translation gives CASSALETGDYGYTF.